Described below is a single T cell receptor (beta chain) sequence and its context. Its antigen remains unknown. This sample is part of a study of PD-L1 blockade in urothelial cancer. For the study at large: Blood analysis took place 3 weeks (second dose) and 6 weeks after treatment start. A median blood sample held roughly 150,000 T cells and 80,000 or so unique TCRs. The study's findings and limits: Tumor-associated blood clones were expanded more by durable-benefit patients at 3 weeks.

As for time point: peripheral blood 6 weeks after treatment start. Per-patient samples, pretreatment and on-treatment, numbered 1 to 8. The table came from immunoSEQ multiplex PCR; TCRdb's copy has only in-frame clones and leaves some out. The repertoire consists of under 150,000 clones, with around 89% occurring once and the leading ten covering 1.5% to 2%. The sequence was collected from a man in his 60s with urothelial cancer. This material consisted of PBMCs, taken around atezolizumab (anti-PD-L1) treatment.

The CDR3 DNA is TGTGCCAGCAATGTGGGAGTAACCGGGGAGCTGTTTTTT. Protein: CASNVGVTGELFF. V usage is TRBV27 and J usage is TRBJ2-2; D is perhaps TRBD2 (5 bases). Trimming took 7 bases from V and 5 from J, leaving 11 bases between them. The CDR3 covers 13 residues. Looked up from germline, CDR1 is MNHEY and CDR2 is SMNVEV (reference sequence).